This T cell receptor (beta chain) came from a study of untreated major depressive disorder. Patients scored at least 18 on the Hamilton Depression Scale with DSM-IV major depression. About 95% CD4+ purity was typical by flow cytometry. Study findings and constraints: Compared with controls, depressed patients showed more TRBV05-01 (Vbeta 5.1) usage in CD4+ T cells.

Concerning this clone itself: The antigen is not known.

Only in-frame clones appear in the TCRdb table, and some are missing; sequencing was by immunoSEQ multiplex PCR. The data show roughly 25,000 clones, with about 90% seen just once and 0.55% to 0.9% held by the top ten. The CDR3 consists of 13 residues. V lost 5 bases to trimming and J lost 4 bases, with 9 bases between them. The V gene's germline CDR1 is LNHDA and CDR2 SQIVND (reference sequence). Sequences were obtained from CD4+ T cells from PBMCs. This clonotype originated in a woman aged 30 to 39 with major depressive disorder. V is TRBV19 and J is TRBJ1-3; maybe TRBD1 (6 bases). As DNA, the CDR3 is TGTGCCAGTAGTGACAGGAAGGGAAACACCATATATTTT. Translation gives CASSDRKGNTIYF.